This TCR beta chain was sequenced in a study of tumor-infiltrating lymphocytes in oesophageal squamous cell carcinoma. This clonotype was counted a single time. With 10 bases removed from V and 1 base from J, the gap between germline ends came to 19 bases. The germline V gene encodes CDR1 MNHGY and CDR2 SAAAGT. The CDR3 contains 15 residues. TCRdb itself ran the PCR reads through MiXCR, one entry per CDR3 protein. Of about 17,000 distinct CDR3 sequences in the sample, around 40% were seen once. The genes are TRBV6-8 and TRBJ1-1; D is unresolved. The TCR originated in a female donor with esophageal squamous cell carcinoma. Sample: normal esophageal tissue next to the tumor. The CDR3 protein is CAIQRSTYANTEAFF. CDR3 DNA sequence: TGTGCCATCCAGAGGAGCACTTATGCGAACACTGAAGCTTTCTTT.